This TCR beta chain is drawn from a study of OX40 agonist ivuxolimab in advanced cancers. Across the study: Patients were treated with ivuxolimab, an agonistic anti-OX40 (CD134) antibody. Enrolled patients in dose escalation had cancers that were hepatocellular carcinoma, melanoma, renal cell or head and neck cancer.

Repertoires were generated with immunoSEQ multiplex PCR, while TCRdb's copy carries only in-frame clones and drops some. The sample records roughly 63,000 clones, about 86% being singletons. V dropped 3 bases and J dropped 3 bases, with 10 bases sitting between them. The CDR3 sequence is 14 residues long. Germline CDR1 and CDR2: KGHSH and LQKENI. The V and J genes are TRBV18 and TRBJ2-3; D is undetermined. Source: CD4+ or CD8+ T cells sorted from blood, taken in a trial of the OX40 agonist ivuxolimab. This sequence was found in an adult with an advanced solid tumor such as melanoma, head and neck, liver or kidney cancer. The CDR3 protein is CASSPNTGTDTQYF. The CDR3 DNA is TGTGCCAGCTCACCGAACACTGGAACAGATACGCAGTATTTT.